The next 30 T cell receptor beta chains were all read from a single sample in a study of T cell changes during pregnancy in multiple sclerosis. Some clones are missing from TCRdb's copy, which holds only in-frame ones; the method was immunoSEQ multiplex PCR. The sample includes nearly 25,000 clones, 88% of them seen just once. Material: CD4+ T cells from peripheral blood mononuclear cells, obtained in the first trimester of pregnancy. These receptors were taken from a female donor in good health, enrolled as a control in a pregnancy study.

The V gene is TRBV30, the J gene TRBJ2-7; D is perhaps TRBD2 (6 bases). The CDR3 has 17 amino acids. V was pared by 0 bases and J by 3 bases, with 21 bases between. CDR1 and CDR2 from the germline V gene are GTSNPN and SVGIG (reference sequence). The CDR3 nucleotides read TGTGCCTGGAGTGTAGGGGCTGGTGGGGGGTCACTCTACGAGCAGTACTTC. Translated, it gives CAWSVGAGGGSLYEQYF.

The chain combines TRBV27 with TRBJ2-1; TRBD2 aligns across 13 bases. The CDR3 covers 18 residues. Germline-derived CDR1 and CDR2 are MNHEY and SMNVEV (reference sequence). With V trimmed by 6 bases and J by 0 bases, 8 bases remained unmatched. DNA for the CDR3: TGTGCCAGCAGGAAACTAGCGGGAGGGCTGAGCTCCTACAATGAGCAGTTCTTC. It translates to CASRKLAGGLSSYNEQFF.

This clone was recorded only once. V is TRBV10-2 and J is TRBJ2-7; maybe TRBD1 (5 bases). Germline assignment: CDR1 WSHSY and CDR2 SAAADI. The length of the CDR3 is 14 residues. The V gene lost 6 bases and the J gene lost 2 bases, with 14 bases spanning the gap. DNA of the CDR3: TGCGCCAGCAGCACCCGGGCAGGGACCTACGAGCAGTACTTC. It translates to CASSTRAGTYEQYF.

The chain couples TRBV6-1 to TRBJ1-2; 7 nucleotides match TRBD1. Germline assignment: CDR1 MNHNS and CDR2 SASEGT. The length of the CDR3 is 15 residues. Unmatched junction bases numbered 10, after V lost 4 bases and J lost 5 bases. The CDR3 reads CASSVQGQMTYGYTF. DNA of the CDR3: TGTGCCAGCAGTGTACAGGGGCAGATGACTTATGGCTACACCTTC.

This sequence joins TRBV7-9 and TRBJ1-4; 8 nucleotides line up with TRBD1. The CDR3 has 14 amino acids. Germline assignment: CDR1 SEHNR and CDR2 FQNEAQ (reference sequence). V trimming: 5 bases; J trimming: 7 bases; junction bases outside the gene matches: 6. Written as DNA, the CDR3 is TGTGCCAGCAGCCCCGACAGGGGAGCTGAAAAACTGTTTTTT. It codes for CASSPDRGAEKLFF.

This clone was observed a handful of times. This chain links TRBV30 with TRBJ1-4; weak D call: TRBD1 (5 bases). CDR3 length equals 14 residues. Germline V gene data show CDR1 as GTSNPN and CDR2 as SVGIG (reference sequence). The V end lost 5 bases, the J end lost 8 bases, and 18 bases lay between the germline ends. The CDR3 nucleotides read TGTGCCTGGGGGAATCGGGGGTATGGCGAAAAACTGTTTTTT. Its protein product is CAWGNRGYGEKLFF.

The gene calls are TRBV28 and TRBJ1-4, with a tentative D call TRBD1 (6 bases). This CDR3 is built from 14 residues. Trimming took off 5 bases at V and 8 bases at J, with 15 bases between the two ends. Germline assignment: CDR1 MDHEN and CDR2 SYDVKM. The CDR3 DNA reads TGTGCCAGCAGTCTGACAGGTTTAGGCGAAAAACTGTTTTTT. Protein sequence: CASSLTGLGEKLFF. The full variable domain, completed using reference TRBV28 and TRBJ1-4, is DVKVTQSSRYLVKRTGEKVFLECVQDMDHENMFWYRQDPGLGLRLIYFSYDVKMKEKGDIPEGYSVSREKKERFSLILESASTNQTSMYLCASSLTGLGEKLFFGSGTQLSVL.

V gene TRBV27 combines with J gene TRBJ2-1, with 11 bases matching TRBD2. J gave up 9 bases and V 6 bases, and 1 base lay outside the gene matches. CDR3 length: 12 amino acids. CDR1 is MNHEY, CDR2 SMNVEV, per germline (reference sequence). As DNA, the CDR3 is TGTGCCAGCAGGGGACTAGCGGTTGAGCAGTTCTTC. It yields the protein CASRGLAVEQFF.

The V gene is TRBV2, the J gene TRBJ2-1; 7 bases align to TRBD2. CDR3 size: 17 residues. Per germline, CDR1 SNHLY and CDR2 FYNNEI. Trimming at V came to 2 bases and at J to 0 bases, leaving 7 bases not matched to a gene. The CDR3, as DNA: TGTGCCAGCAGTGAAAGCCCAGCGGGGAACTCCTACAATGAGCAGTTCTTC. Its translation: CASSESPAGNSYNEQFF.

The chain uses TRBV9 and TRBJ2-2; 9 nucleotides agree with TRBD1. CDR1 and CDR2 (germline): SGDLS, YYNGEE. The CDR3 consists of 16 residues. V was pared by 4 bases and J by 6 bases, with 10 bases of the junction left unmatched. The CDR3 protein is CASSSRTGVSAGELFF. As DNA, the CDR3 is TGTGCCAGCAGCTCCCGGACAGGGGTCTCCGCCGGGGAGCTGTTTTTT.

This clone was counted a few times. This chain connects TRBV30 to TRBJ1-3; D call uncertain. This CDR3 is 16 amino acids long. Germline CDR1 reads GTSNPN; CDR2 reads SVGIG (reference sequence). V lost 0 bases and J 3 bases, leaving 15 bases between the germline ends. CDR3: CAWSVLGVALGNTIYF. In DNA, the CDR3 is TGTGCCTGGAGTGTACTAGGCGTTGCCCTTGGAAACACCATATATTTT.

CDR3 sequence (DNA): TGTGCCAGCAGTTTACCCGGACTAGCGGGAGGCTACGAGCAGTACTTC. Protein: CASSLPGLAGGYEQYF. The chain uses TRBV28 and TRBJ2-7, with 14 bases that match TRBD2. CDR3 length: 16 residues. The germline V gene has CDR1 MDHEN and CDR2 SYDVKM. With V trimmed by 2 bases and J by 3 bases, 3 bases remained unmatched. The full variable domain, rest sourced from reference TRBV28 and TRBJ2-7, is DVKVTQSSRYLVKRTGEKVFLECVQDMDHENMFWYRQDPGLGLRLIYFSYDVKMKEKGDIPEGYSVSREKKERFSLILESASTNQTSMYLCASSLPGLAGGYEQYFGPGTRLTVT.

This chain links TRBV28 with TRBJ2-3, with 9 bases identical to TRBD2. Germline CDR1 and CDR2: MDHEN and SYDVKM. The CDR3 contains 15 residues. With 8 bases clipped from V and 1 base from J, the junction kept 7 bases outside the gene matches. The CDR3 loop reads CASEKREVGTDTQYF. CDR3 nucleotide sequence: TGTGCCAGCGAGAAGCGGGAGGTGGGCACAGATACGCAGTATTTT.

The CDR3 sequence: CATEDRATDTQYF. CDR3 DNA: TGTGCCACCGAGGACAGGGCCACAGATACGCAGTATTTT. This rearrangement joins TRBV6-1 to TRBJ2-3, with 8 bases identical to TRBD1. The CDR3 is made up of 13 amino acids. The J segment lost 2 bases and the V segment lost 10 bases, leaving 5 bases of the junction unmatched. Germline-derived CDR1 and CDR2 are MNHNS and SASEGT.

The V and J genes are TRBV2 and TRBJ1-2, with 9 bases lining up with TRBD1. Germline values: CDR1 SNHLY, CDR2 FYNNEI. After removal of 9 bases from V and 2 bases from J, the junction contained 1 base not matched to a gene. The CDR3 is 12 residues long. This chain's CDR3 is CASGQGNYGYTF. The CDR3 DNA is TGTGCCAGTGGACAGGGGAACTATGGCTACACCTTC.

The chain has TRBV5-1 and TRBJ2-1; TRBD2 aligns across 7 bases. The CDR3 is 16 residues long. Germline loops: CDR1 SGHRS, CDR2 YFSETQ. V dropped 0 bases and J dropped 3; count of bases not matched to a gene: 6. CDR3 region: CASSLVGGGNYNEQFF. CDR3 DNA sequence: TGCGCCAGCAGCTTGGTTGGCGGGGGAAACTACAATGAGCAGTTCTTC.

The genes are TRBV2 and TRBJ2-2; TRBD2 matches at 10 bases. V dropped 7 bases and J dropped 4; count of bases not matched to a gene: 6. Germline values: CDR1 SNHLY, CDR2 FYNNEI. The CDR3 loop spans 15 amino acids. This CDR3 is CASTEWTSGTGELFF. The CDR3 bases are TGTGCCAGCACCGAGTGGACTAGCGGCACCGGGGAGCTGTTTTTT.

The table lists this clone with a count of one. The chain has TRBV6-5 and TRBJ1-6; TRBD1 agrees at 9 bases. Germline V gene data show CDR1 as MNHEY and CDR2 as SVGAGI. The CDR3 sequence is 14 residues long. Losses at the gene ends were 2 bases for V and 10 bases for J; bases not matched to a gene: 3. The CDR3 region is CASSYGTGPSPLHF. DNA of the CDR3: TGTGCCAGCAGTTACGGGACAGGGCCCTCACCCCTCCACTTT.

The chain is built from TRBV19 and TRBJ2-7, with 7 bases identical to TRBD1. V lost 7 bases to trimming and J lost 1 base; unmatched junction nucleotides: 7. This CDR3 has 14 residues. Germline CDR1 and CDR2: LNHDA and SQIVND (reference sequence). The CDR3 is CASNNRGISYEQYF. The CDR3 bases are TGTGCCAGTAATAACAGGGGAATATCCTACGAGCAGTACTTC. Filled out from reference TRBV19 and TRBJ2-7, the complete variable domain reads DGGITQSPKYLFRKEGQNVTLSCEQNLNHDAMYWYRQDPGQGLRLIYYSQIVNDFQKGDIAEGYSVSREKKESFPLTVTSAQKNPTAFYLCASNNRGISYEQYFGPGTRLTVT.

The genes are TRBV11-2 and TRBJ1-3; maybe TRBD1 (6 bases). This CDR3 contains 17 residues. Germline loops: CDR1 SGHAT, CDR2 FQNNGV. The V gene lost 1 base and the J gene lost 0 bases, with 13 bases spanning the gap. The CDR3, as DNA: TGTGCCAGCAGCTTAGCCTACAGGGCTCGCTCTGGAAACACCATATATTTT. Protein: CASSLAYRARSGNTIYF.

The chain carries TRBV15 and TRBJ2-3; TRBD1 might be the D (6 bases). The CDR3 has 15 residues. Germline V gene sequence: CDR1 LNHNV, CDR2 YYDKDF (reference sequence). V was pared by 0 bases and J by 1 base, with 8 bases between. The CDR3 spells CATSRDPGGTDTQYF. In DNA, the CDR3 is TGTGCCACCAGCAGAGATCCAGGGGGCACAGATACGCAGTATTTT. The entire variable domain, with the rest obtained from reference TRBV15 and TRBJ2-3, is as follows: DAMVIQNPRYQVTQFGKPVTLSCSQTLNHNVMYWYQQKSSQAPKLLFHYYDKDFNNEADTPDNFQSRRPNTSFCFLDIRSPGLGDTAMYLCATSRDPGGTDTQYFGPGTRLTVL.

The rearrangement joins TRBV6-6 to TRBJ1-3; unclear D gene. Germline assignment: CDR1 MNHNY and CDR2 SVGAGI (reference sequence). Trimming stripped 7 bases from V and 1 base from J, with 8 bases between. This CDR3 is 13 amino acids long. The CDR3 nucleotides read TGTGCCAGCAAAGACACTTCTGGAAACACCATATATTTT. Translating gives CASKDTSGNTIYF.

V gene TRBV28 combines with J gene TRBJ2-7; maybe TRBD1 (6 bases). Germline CDR1 and CDR2: MDHEN and SYDVKM. Trimming took off 6 bases at V and 3 bases at J, with 9 bases between the two ends. The CDR3 loop spans 12 amino acids. The CDR3 here is CASSTQGYEQYF. Here the CDR3 DNA reads TGTGCCAGCAGCACACAGGGCTACGAGCAGTACTTC.

The chain links TRBV28 to TRBJ2-7; 10 bases line up with TRBD1. CDR3 length: 14 residues. Per the germline V gene, CDR1 is MDHEN and CDR2 is SYDVKM. Losses at the gene ends were 6 bases for V and 4 bases for J; bases not matched to a gene: 6. The CDR3 region is CASSQPGQGYEQYF. For the CDR3, the DNA is TGTGCCAGCAGCCAACCGGGACAGGGGTACGAGCAGTACTTC.

The chain has TRBV19 and TRBJ2-6, with D perhaps TRBD2 (5 bases). V was cut by 3 bases and J by 0 bases, with 12 bases left in between. CDR1 and CDR2 (germline): LNHDA, SQIVND (reference sequence). The CDR3 has 17 amino acids. The CDR3, as DNA: TGTGCCAGTAGTATTAGAAGCGGATACTCTGGGGCCAACGTCCTGACTTTC. This gives the protein CASSIRSGYSGANVLTF.

V usage is TRBV14 and J usage is TRBJ2-7; the match to TRBD2 covers 8 bases. Unmatched junction bases numbered 7, after V lost 4 bases and J lost 2 bases. The CDR3 sequence is 15 residues long. CDR1 and CDR2 from the germline V gene are SGHDN and FVKESK. The CDR3 DNA reads as TGTGCCAGCAGCCTGGGGCTAGCGGGCCCCTACGAGCAGTACTTC. Its protein product is CASSLGLAGPYEQYF.

J is TRBJ2-3 and V is TRBV11-1; 8 bases are shared with TRBD2. The CDR3 consists of 17 residues. Germline V CDR1 and CDR2: SGHAT, FQDESV (reference sequence). V lost 2 bases to trimming and J lost 6 bases; unmatched junction nucleotides: 13. The CDR3 DNA follows: TGTGCCAGCAGCTTATCCAACGGGGCGGGAGGCGTTGATACGCAGTATTTT. Encoded protein: CASSLSNGAGGVDTQYF.

This clone has more than one count but fewer than ten. This chain joins TRBV15 and TRBJ2-7; 12 positions match TRBD2. J was trimmed by 7 bases and V by 4 bases; bases with no gene match: 5. Germline CDR1 reads LNHNV; CDR2 reads YYDKDF (reference sequence). The length of the CDR3 is 14 residues. CDR3 loop: CATSTRTSGVEQYF. The CDR3 nucleotides read TGTGCCACCAGCACCAGGACTAGCGGGGTGGAGCAGTACTTC. Based on the CDR3 plus reference TRBV15 and TRBJ2-7, the full variable domain is DAMVIQNPRYQVTQFGKPVTLSCSQTLNHNVMYWYQQKSSQAPKLLFHYYDKDFNNEADTPDNFQSRRPNTSFCFLDIRSPGLGDTAMYLCATSTRTSGVEQYFGPGTRLTVT.

The chain carries TRBV7-2 and TRBJ2-3, with no clear D. Looked up from germline, CDR1 is SGHTA and CDR2 is FQGNSA. The V gene lost 2 bases and the J gene lost 0 bases, with 9 bases spanning the gap. The CDR3 is made up of 15 amino acids. As DNA, the CDR3 is TGTGCCAGCAGCTTACAACAGTTTAGCACAGATACGCAGTATTTT. Translating it yields CASSLQQFSTDTQYF.

V gene TRBV5-1 combines with J gene TRBJ1-5, with TRBD1 as a possible D gene (5 bases). CDR3 length equals 14 residues. V was shortened by 4 bases and J by 4 bases, with 12 bases between the two germline ends. Per germline, CDR1 SGHRS and CDR2 YFSETQ. This CDR3 is CASSLNQGNQPQHF. CDR3 nucleotide sequence: TGCGCCAGCAGCCTAAACCAGGGTAATCAGCCCCAGCATTTT.